The 27 T cell receptor beta chains below all came from one sample that was sequenced in a study of cytomegalovirus exposure and HLA in healthy donors. PCR was performed using 60 Vbeta and 13 Jbeta primers. The data were produced by immunoSEQ multiplex PCR, yet TCRdb's version contains in-frame clones alone and is incomplete. The sample includes 100,000 to 150,000 clones, approximately 78% of them seen just once. The material sequenced was PBMCs. The source is a woman aged 25 to 39 in good health and CMV-seronegative.

The chain has TRBV19 and TRBJ1-4, with unresolved D. This CDR3 is 13 amino acids long. Germline CDR1 is LNHDA and CDR2 is SQIVND (reference sequence). Trimming shortened V by 5 bases and J by 8 bases, and 12 bases separated the two germline ends. The DNA for the CDR3 is TGTGCCAGTAGTGGCTTGCAGTCCGAAAAACTGTTTTTT. Translation: CASSGLQSEKLFF.

The J gene is TRBJ2-5, the V gene TRBV5-1; 8 bases fit TRBD1. Trimming at V came to 0 bases and at J to 4 bases, leaving 2 bases not matched to a gene. In germline, CDR1 is SGHRS, CDR2 YFSETQ. The CDR3 is made up of 14 amino acids. The CDR3 DNA reads as TGCGCCAGCAGCTTGGGACAGGGGCCAGAGACCCAGTACTTC. As protein: CASSLGQGPETQYF.

The sample holds one count of this clone. The rearrangement uses TRBV2 and TRBJ1-1, with 7 nucleotides matching TRBD1. The V and J ends lost 5 bases and 0 bases, in that order; junction bases with no gene match: 3. This CDR3 is built from 14 residues. CDR1 and CDR2 (germline): SNHLY, FYNNEI. The CDR3 is CASSYTGVNTEAFF. In DNA form, the CDR3 reads TGTGCCAGCAGTTACACAGGGGTGAACACTGAAGCTTTCTTT.

This clone appeared a few times. The chain has TRBV5-1 and TRBJ1-4; tentatively, D is TRBD1 (6 bases). Germline lookup yields CDR1 SGHRS and CDR2 YFSETQ. The CDR3 runs 13 residues. V was cut by 4 bases and J by 5 bases, with 9 bases left in between. The CDR3, as DNA: TGCGCCAGCAGCGATGGACAGAATGAAAAACTGTTTTTT. It codes for CASSDGQNEKLFF.

The V gene is TRBV27, the J gene TRBJ2-4; 12 bases match TRBD1. This CDR3 is built from 16 residues. Trimming at V came to 8 bases and at J to 6 bases, leaving 11 bases not matched to a gene. The germline CDR1 and CDR2 sequences are MNHEY and SMNVEV (reference sequence). DNA of the CDR3: TGTGCCAGCGGGACAGGGGGCGCGGGTCGGCGAAACATTCAGTACTTC. It yields the protein CASGTGGAGRRNIQYF.

CDR3 coding DNA: TGTGCCAGCAGCTGGCGCACCCAATCTAGCGGGGACACCGGGGAGCTGTTTTTT. The encoded protein is CASSWRTQSSGDTGELFF. This rearrangement joins TRBV7-2 to TRBJ2-2; 9 bases match TRBD2. Germline assignment: CDR1 SGHTA and CDR2 FQGNSA. The trim removed 4 bases at V and 3 bases at J, leaving 12 bases unmatched. This CDR3 has 18 residues. Full variable domain (missing parts from reference TRBV7-2 and TRBJ2-2): GAGVSQSPSNKVTEKGKDVELRCDPISGHTALYWYRQSLGQGLEFLIYFQGNSAPDKSGLPSDRFSAERTGGSVSTLTIQRTQQEDSAVYLCASSWRTQSSGDTGELFFGEGSRLTVL.

The rearrangement links TRBV6-5 to TRBJ1-5; 9 bases are shared with TRBD1. This CDR3 region has 15 residues. Trimming at V came to 6 bases and at J to 10 bases, leaving 13 bases not matched to a gene. Germline values: CDR1 MNHEY, CDR2 SVGAGI. The CDR3 DNA follows: TGTGCCAGCAGGCTCACCGGGACAGGGTGGATCCCCCAGCATTTT. Translation: CASRLTGTGWIPQHF.

In its sample, this clone was seen a few times. The chain combines TRBV7-2 with TRBJ2-1; D is possibly TRBD2 (5 bases). CDR1 is SGHTA, CDR2 FQGNSA, per germline. Trimming left V 5 bases short and J 7 bases short, with 9 bases between. The CDR3 contains 12 residues. Here the CDR3 DNA reads TGTGCCAGCAGCAAAGGACTGAATGAGCAGTTCTTC. It translates to CASSKGLNEQFF. Variable domain in full (rest from reference TRBV7-2 and TRBJ2-1): GAGVSQSPSNKVTEKGKDVELRCDPISGHTALYWYRQSLGQGLEFLIYFQGNSAPDKSGLPSDRFSAERTGGSVSTLTIQRTQQEDSAVYLCASSKGLNEQFFGPGTRLTVL.

Only a few counts were recorded for this clone. The J gene is TRBJ2-2, the V gene TRBV6-1; 7 bases are a match to TRBD1. Germline CDR1 and CDR2: MNHNS and SASEGT. The CDR3 sequence is 15 residues long. V dropped 2 bases and J dropped 6; count of bases not matched to a gene: 6. This CDR3 reads CASSENHRGSGELFF. CDR3 DNA: TGTGCCAGCAGTGAAAACCACAGGGGTTCCGGGGAGCTGTTTTTT.

Written as DNA, the CDR3 is TGTGCCAGCAGCTTAGGCGGGAAGACAGATACGCAGTATTTT. It translates to CASSLGGKTDTQYF. V and J are TRBV11-3 and TRBJ2-3, with D perhaps TRBD2 (6 bases). Germline CDR1 and CDR2: SGHNT and YENEEA. V was clipped by 1 base and J by 3 bases, with 8 bases between them. The CDR3 loop spans 14 amino acids.

The V gene is TRBV5-1, the J gene TRBJ1-1; tentatively, D is TRBD1 (6 bases). Trimming left V 4 bases short and J 2 bases short, with 12 bases between. CDR1 and CDR2 from the germline V gene are SGHRS and YFSETQ. This CDR3 spans 14 amino acids. In nucleotides, the CDR3 is TGCGCCAGCAGCGAAGGGACAACAAACACTGAAGCTTTCTTT. It codes for CASSEGTTNTEAFF.

The chain has TRBV5-5 and TRBJ2-1; 10 nucleotides line up with TRBD2. The V gene's germline CDR1 is SGHKS and CDR2 YYEKEE (reference sequence). V trimming: 7 bases; J trimming: 12 bases; junction bases outside the gene matches: 22. CDR3 length: 17 residues. CDR3 bases: TGTGCCAGCCTCTTGGGTTTGTTGGGAGCGGGAGGGCCAGGGCAGTTCTTC. The encoded protein is CASLLGLLGAGGPGQFF.

The V call is TRBV7-9, the J call TRBJ1-5, with TRBD1 matching 10 bases. Germline CDR1 reads SEHNR; CDR2 reads FQNEAQ (reference sequence). V was clipped by 6 bases and J by 2 bases; unmatched bases: 4. The CDR3 is 15 amino acids. CDR3 residues: CASSPTGGGNQPQHF. In DNA, the CDR3 is TGTGCCAGCAGTCCGACAGGGGGCGGCAATCAGCCCCAGCATTTT.

V and J are TRBV5-6 and TRBJ1-4, with D possibly matching TRBD1 (5 bases). V lost 3 bases and J lost 13, with 13 bases in between. This CDR3 spans 12 amino acids. Germline CDR1 reads SGHDT; CDR2 reads YYEEEE. The DNA for the CDR3 is TGTGCCAGCAGCTGGGGGAGGGGTCGACTGTTTTTT. Translating it yields CASSWGRGRLFF.

The rearrangement joins TRBV2 to TRBJ1-3; D perhaps matches TRBD1 (6 bases). This CDR3 has 17 amino acids. The V gene's germline CDR1 is SNHLY and CDR2 FYNNEI. V was cut by 6 bases and J by 0 bases, with 18 bases left in between. CDR3: CASREYADRSSGNTIYF. The DNA of the CDR3 is TGTGCCAGCAGGGAGTACGCCGACAGGAGCTCTGGAAACACCATATATTTT. The full variable domain, completed using reference TRBV2 and TRBJ1-3, is EPEVTQTPSHQVTQMGQEVILRCVPISNHLYFYWYRQILGQKVEFLVSFYNNEISEKSEIFDDQFSVERPDGSNFTLKIRSTKLEDSAMYFCASREYADRSSGNTIYFGEGSWLTVV.

This clone turned up a few times. This chain uses TRBV7-9 with TRBJ1-4; D remains unclear. Trimming shortened V by 5 bases and J by 5 bases, and 18 bases separated the two germline ends. The CDR3 loop spans 16 amino acids. CDR1 and CDR2 (germline): SEHNR, FQNEAQ (reference sequence). The CDR3 sequence is CASSRPPGSLNEKLFF. The CDR3 nucleotides are TGTGCCAGCAGCCGCCCCCCAGGCAGCCTCAATGAAAAACTGTTTTTT.

The chain combines TRBV5-6 with TRBJ2-4; TRBD2 is a possible D gene (7 bases). CDR3 length: 16 amino acids. V lost 4 bases, J lost 7 bases, and 21 bases lay in between. From germline, CDR1 is SGHDT and CDR2 YYEEEE. The CDR3 reads CASSPDGGRIGNIQYF. The CDR3 region has the DNA TGTGCCAGCAGCCCCGACGGGGGGCGGATTGGTAACATTCAGTACTTC.

The chain couples TRBV5-1 to TRBJ2-3; 15 nucleotides align to TRBD2. The trim removed 0 bases at V and 5 bases at J, leaving 1 base unmatched. Germline values: CDR1 SGHRS, CDR2 YFSETQ. This CDR3 region has 16 residues. CDR3 bases: TGCGCCAGCAGCTTGGGGACTAGCGGGAGGGGAGATACGCAGTATTTT. This translates into CASSLGTSGRGDTQYF.

The chain uses TRBV15 and TRBJ2-3, with D possibly matching TRBD1 (6 bases). Trimming removed 1 base from V and 3 bases from J, with 17 bases in between. Germline V gives CDR1 LNHNV, CDR2 YYDKDF (reference sequence). The CDR3 has 17 residues. DNA for the CDR3: TGTGCCACCAGCAGAGGCAACAGGGCAGGGGTTACAGATACGCAGTATTTT. Residues: CATSRGNRAGVTDTQYF.

This chain uses TRBV30 with TRBJ1-1; D is perhaps TRBD1 (6 bases). Germline CDR1 and CDR2: GTSNPN and SVGIG (reference sequence). The length of the CDR3 is 14 residues. V lost 2 bases, J lost 0 bases, and 10 bases lay in between. The CDR3 spells CAWSPAGVNTEAFF. The DNA of the CDR3 is TGTGCCTGGAGTCCTGCAGGGGTGAACACTGAAGCTTTCTTT.

The CDR3 reads CASSISPREILNTEAFF. The CDR3, as DNA: TGTGCCAGTAGTATATCCCCACGGGAGATTTTGAACACTGAAGCTTTCTTT. The chain couples TRBV19 to TRBJ1-1; D is unclear. CDR3 length: 17 residues. Trimming removed 2 bases from V and 0 bases from J, with 16 bases in between. Germline V CDR1 and CDR2: LNHDA, SQIVND (reference sequence).

The V call is TRBV12-5, the J call TRBJ2-5, with a weak D call TRBD2 (5 bases). Germline V gives CDR1 LGHNT, CDR2 FRNRAP. V was shortened by 6 bases and J by 5 bases, with 16 bases between the two germline ends. The CDR3 runs to 14 residues. Written as DNA, the CDR3 is TGTGCTAGTGGCCGTGGAGGAGGTGGTGAGACCCAGTACTTC. Translation gives CASGRGGGGETQYF.

The chain combines TRBV6-5 with TRBJ2-3; 8 bases are shared with TRBD2. V lost 4 bases and J lost 1; bases outside the gene matches: 4. The CDR3 length is 15 residues. Germline V gives CDR1 MNHEY, CDR2 SVGAGI. The CDR3 here is CASSSGREGTDTQYF. The CDR3 nucleotides read TGTGCCAGCAGTTCGGGGCGGGAGGGCACAGATACGCAGTATTTT.

V is TRBV2 and J is TRBJ2-7; D not resolved. Germline V gives CDR1 SNHLY, CDR2 FYNNEI. V was cut by 7 bases and J by 2 bases, with 12 bases left in between. The CDR3 runs to 13 residues. The CDR3 protein is CASTRRFTYEQYF. The CDR3 region has the DNA TGTGCCAGCACCAGGCGATTTACCTACGAGCAGTACTTC.

Regarding this clone: This same CDR3 is encoded by further DNA sequences in the sample. The J gene is TRBJ2-3, the V gene TRBV15, with 8 nucleotides matching TRBD2. This CDR3 spans 18 amino acids. V trimming: 0 bases; J trimming: 4 bases; junction bases outside the gene matches: 12. In germline, CDR1 is LNHNV, CDR2 YYDKDF (reference sequence). The CDR3 DNA sequence: TGTGCCACCAGCAGAGATCCCCTCAGCGGGGGAAGTTCAGATACGCAGTATTTT. It encodes CATSRDPLSGGSSDTQYF.

V usage is TRBV7-2 and J usage is TRBJ2-1, with D tentatively TRBD2 (6 bases). V was trimmed by 7 bases and J by 6 bases, leaving 16 bases between them. The CDR3 contains 14 residues. CDR1 is SGHTA and CDR2 is FQGNSA in the germline V gene. The DNA of the CDR3 is TGTGCCAGCACGATCAAGTACGGGGGCAATGAGCAGTTCTTC. Translation gives CASTIKYGGNEQFF.

The sample holds one count of this clone. J is TRBJ2-1 and V is TRBV7-9; 9 bases fit TRBD2. The CDR3 consists of 16 residues. CDR1 and CDR2 from the germline V gene are SEHNR and FQNEAQ (reference sequence). V shed 5 bases, J shed 4 bases, and the junction held 9 bases outside the gene matches. The CDR3 loop is CASSRPSGTAYNEQFF. For the CDR3, the DNA is TGTGCCAGCAGCAGACCTAGCGGGACCGCATACAATGAGCAGTTCTTC.